This passage covers 11 T cell receptor beta chains from one sample sequenced in a study of CD8 T cells in Susac syndrome. Reverse transcription of about 0.5 to 1 ug RNA was performed with random hexamers. TCRdb recomputed calls from the immunoSEQ multiplex PCR reads with MiXCR, one row per CDR3 protein. The sample lists about 80,000 distinct CDR3 sequences; roughly 93% were seen once. Sequencing was done on a sample of CD8+ T cells from PBMCs. These receptor sequences come from a human donor in good health.

The gene calls are TRBV4-3 and TRBJ2-7; 8 positions match TRBD1. The CDR3 runs to 14 residues. With 4 bases clipped from V and 3 bases from J, the junction kept 5 bases outside the gene matches. Germline V gives CDR1 LGHNA, CDR2 YSLEER. The CDR3 reads CASSRTRGLYEQYF. The CDR3 nucleotides are TGCGCCAGCAGCCGTACCAGGGGGCTCTACGAGCAGTACTTC.

The chain carries TRBV28 and TRBJ1-5; weak D call: TRBD1 (5 bases). V was clipped by 4 bases and J by 0 bases, with 10 bases between them. This CDR3 is built from 15 residues. Germline V lookup: CDR1 MDHEN, CDR2 SYDVKM. The CDR3: CASSWGSYSNQPQHF. The CDR3 coding sequence is TGTGCCAGCAGTTGGGGGTCTTATAGCAATCAGCCCCAGCATTTT.

The chain recombines TRBV13 with TRBJ2-1; perhaps D is TRBD1 or TRBD2 (5 bases each). Deletions cut 4 bases from V and 4 bases from J, with 17 bases between. CDR3 size: 16 residues. The germline CDR1 and CDR2 sequences are PRHDT and FYEKMQ (reference sequence). CDR3 region: CASSSPHLGEYNEQFF. The DNA for the CDR3 is TGTGCCAGCAGCTCGCCCCACTTAGGGGAGTACAATGAGCAGTTCTTC.

V usage is TRBV20-1 and J usage is TRBJ2-7; D call uncertain. Germline lookup yields CDR1 DFQATT and CDR2 SNEGSKA (reference sequence). The ends were cut back, 6 bases at V and 3 bases at J, with 9 bases in the middle. The CDR3 runs 11 residues. CDR3 amino acids: CSATTDYEQYV. CDR3 coding DNA: TGCAGTGCCACCACGGACTACGAGCAGTACGTC.

This clonotype was recorded once. The V and J genes are TRBV30 and TRBJ2-1; 13 bases match TRBD2. CDR3 length equals 15 residues. V was clipped by 2 bases and J by 7 bases; unmatched bases: 5. Germline CDR1 reads GTSNPN; CDR2 reads SVGIG (reference sequence). The CDR3 region is CAWSMGLAGRNEQFF. CDR3 bases: TGTGCCTGGAGTATGGGACTAGCGGGACGAAATGAGCAGTTCTTC.

The chain carries TRBV11-2 and TRBJ2-7; D is perhaps TRBD1 or TRBD2 (5 bases each). The CDR3 is 14 amino acids. Trimming left V 3 bases short and J 2 bases short, with 11 bases between. Germline V gives CDR1 SGHAT, CDR2 FQNNGV. In DNA form, the CDR3 reads TGTGCCAGCAGCTTCGGGCTGGGGGCCTACGAGCAGTACTTC. Protein sequence: CASSFGLGAYEQYF.

The J gene is TRBJ2-7, the V gene TRBV28, with no clear D. The CDR3 contains 13 residues. In germline, CDR1 is MDHEN, CDR2 SYDVKM. The V end lost 3 bases, the J end lost 6 bases, and 12 bases lay between the germline ends. In DNA form, the CDR3 reads TGTGCCAGCAGTTTGTACCAGGATCGCGAGCAGTACGTC. It codes for CASSLYQDREQYV.

The gene calls are TRBV12-3 or TRBV12-4 and TRBJ2-1, with unresolved D. V shed 1 base and J shed 3 bases, with 7 bases lying between them. The CDR3 length is 14 residues. The CDR3 here is CASSLGPVYNEQFF. The DNA of the CDR3 is TGTGCCAGCAGTTTAGGGCCTGTCTACAATGAGCAGTTCTTC.

The V and J genes are TRBV27 and TRBJ2-7, with 12 bases that match TRBD2. The germline gives CDR1 MNHEY, CDR2 SMNVEV (reference sequence). V dropped 6 bases and J dropped 6; count of bases not matched to a gene: 9. CDR3 length: 15 residues. CDR3 in amino acids: CASSLAGGKLAEQYV. Here the CDR3 DNA reads TGTGCCAGCAGCCTAGCGGGAGGGAAGCTAGCCGAGCAGTACGTC.

The V and J genes are TRBV5-6 and TRBJ1-1; a weak D match, TRBD1 (5 bases). CDR3 length: 12 amino acids. The V gene lost 4 bases and the J gene lost 7 bases, with 11 bases spanning the gap. Germline V gene lookup returns CDR1 SGHDT and CDR2 YYEEEE. In DNA, the CDR3 is TGTGCCAGCAGCCTGGCCAGGGATGAAGCTTTCTTT. Translation gives CASSLARDEAFF.

The genes are TRBV11-2 and TRBJ2-7; TRBD1 is a possible D gene (6 bases). Germline V gene sequence: CDR1 SGHAT, CDR2 FQNNGV. CDR3 length: 14 amino acids. The V and J ends lost 10 bases and 2 bases respectively, with 18 bases between them. In nucleotides, the CDR3 is TGTGCCACCCGGGAAGGACAGAGGCCCTACGAGCAGTACTTC. Protein: CATREGQRPYEQYF.